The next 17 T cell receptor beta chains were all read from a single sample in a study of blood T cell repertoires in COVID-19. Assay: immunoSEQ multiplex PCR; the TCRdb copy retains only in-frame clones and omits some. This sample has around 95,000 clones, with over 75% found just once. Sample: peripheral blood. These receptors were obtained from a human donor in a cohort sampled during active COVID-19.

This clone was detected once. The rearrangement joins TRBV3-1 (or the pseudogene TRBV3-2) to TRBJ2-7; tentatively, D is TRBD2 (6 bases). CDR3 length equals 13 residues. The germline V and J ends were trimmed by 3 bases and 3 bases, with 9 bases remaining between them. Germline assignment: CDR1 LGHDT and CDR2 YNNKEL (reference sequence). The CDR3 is CASSQGLGYEQYF. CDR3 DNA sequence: TGTGCCAGCAGCCAGGGACTGGGCTACGAGCAGTACTTC.

The CDR3 DNA reads as TGCAGTGCCGGGGAGGGCTACACCTTC. This translates into CSAGEGYTF. This chain connects TRBV20-1 to TRBJ1-2; D is unresolved. This CDR3 contains 9 residues. The germline CDR1 and CDR2 sequences are DFQATT and SNEGSKA (reference sequence). Trimming removed 6 bases at V and 8 bases at J, with 7 bases between.

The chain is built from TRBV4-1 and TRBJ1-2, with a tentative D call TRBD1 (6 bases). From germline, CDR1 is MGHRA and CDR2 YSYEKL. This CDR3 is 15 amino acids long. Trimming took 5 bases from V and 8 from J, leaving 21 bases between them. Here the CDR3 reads CASSVGLGALGGYTF. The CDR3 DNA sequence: TGCGCCAGCAGCGTGGGGCTGGGGGCGTTGGGGGGCTACACCTTC.

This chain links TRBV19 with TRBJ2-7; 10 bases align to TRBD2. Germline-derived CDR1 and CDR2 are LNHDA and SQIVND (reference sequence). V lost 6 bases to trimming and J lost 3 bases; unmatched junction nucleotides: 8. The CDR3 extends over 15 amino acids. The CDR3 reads CASSPTGTSDYEQYF. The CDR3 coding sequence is TGTGCCAGTAGCCCTACCGGGACTAGCGACTACGAGCAGTACTTC.

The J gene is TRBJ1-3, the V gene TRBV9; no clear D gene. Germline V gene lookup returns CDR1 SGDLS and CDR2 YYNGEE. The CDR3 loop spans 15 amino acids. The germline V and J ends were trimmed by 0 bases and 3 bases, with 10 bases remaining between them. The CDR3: CASSVGADYGNTIYF. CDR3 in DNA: TGTGCCAGCAGCGTAGGTGCGGACTATGGAAACACCATATATTTT.

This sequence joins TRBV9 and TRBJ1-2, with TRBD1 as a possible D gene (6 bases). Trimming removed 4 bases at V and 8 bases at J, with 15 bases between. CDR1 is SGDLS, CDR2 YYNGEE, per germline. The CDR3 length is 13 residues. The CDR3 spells CASSRDISRGYTF. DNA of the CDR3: TGTGCCAGCAGCAGGGACATTTCACGGGGCTACACCTTC. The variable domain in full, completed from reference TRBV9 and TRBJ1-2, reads DSGVTQTPKHLITATGQRVTLRCSPRSGDLSVYWYQQSLDQGLQFLIQYYNGEERAKGNILERFSAQQFPDLHSELNLSSLELGDSALYFCASSRDISRGYTFGSGTRLTVV.

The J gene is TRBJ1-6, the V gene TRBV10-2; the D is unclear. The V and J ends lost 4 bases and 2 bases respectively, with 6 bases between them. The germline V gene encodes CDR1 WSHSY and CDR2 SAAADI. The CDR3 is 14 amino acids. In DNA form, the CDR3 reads TGCGCCAGCAGTGGGGCAGCCTATAATTCACCCCTCCACTTT. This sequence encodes CASSGAAYNSPLHF.

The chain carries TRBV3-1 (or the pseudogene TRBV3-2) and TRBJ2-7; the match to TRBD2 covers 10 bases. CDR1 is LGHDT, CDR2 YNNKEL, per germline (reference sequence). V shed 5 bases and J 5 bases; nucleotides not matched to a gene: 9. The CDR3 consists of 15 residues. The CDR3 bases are TGTGCCAGCAGCTTTCGCCTAGCGGGAGTCGACGAGCAGTACTTC. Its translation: CASSFRLAGVDEQYF.

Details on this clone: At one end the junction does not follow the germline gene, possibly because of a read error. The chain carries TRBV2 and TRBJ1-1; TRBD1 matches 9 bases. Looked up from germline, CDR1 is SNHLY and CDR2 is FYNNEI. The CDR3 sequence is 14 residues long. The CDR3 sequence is CANSLQGALTEAFF. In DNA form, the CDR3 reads TGTGCCAACAGTCTACAGGGGGCCCTCACTGAAGCTTTCTTT.

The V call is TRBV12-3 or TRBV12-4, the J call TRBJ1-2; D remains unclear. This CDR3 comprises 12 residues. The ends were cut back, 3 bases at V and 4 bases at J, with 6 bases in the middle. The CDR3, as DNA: TGTGCCAGCAGTTTTCGGTCCTATGGCTACACCTTC. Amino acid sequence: CASSFRSYGYTF.

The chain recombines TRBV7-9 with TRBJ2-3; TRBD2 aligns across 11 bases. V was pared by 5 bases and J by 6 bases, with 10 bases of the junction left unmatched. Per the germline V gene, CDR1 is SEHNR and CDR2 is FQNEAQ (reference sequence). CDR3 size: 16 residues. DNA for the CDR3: TGTGCCAGCAGCCCCCCCACCACTAGCGGGAGTGATACGCAGTATTTT. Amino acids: CASSPPTTSGSDTQYF.

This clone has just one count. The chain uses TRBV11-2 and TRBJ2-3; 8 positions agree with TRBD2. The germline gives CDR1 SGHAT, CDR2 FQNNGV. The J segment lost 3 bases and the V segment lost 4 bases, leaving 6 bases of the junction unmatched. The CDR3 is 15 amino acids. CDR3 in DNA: TGTGCCAGCAGCTCCGGACTAGCCGTGACAGATACGCAGTATTTT. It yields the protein CASSSGLAVTDTQYF.

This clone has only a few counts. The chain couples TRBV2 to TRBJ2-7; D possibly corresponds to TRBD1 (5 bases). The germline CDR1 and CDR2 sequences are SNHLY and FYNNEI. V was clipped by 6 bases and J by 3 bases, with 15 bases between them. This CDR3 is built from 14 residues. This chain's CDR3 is CASSRAGNNYEQYF. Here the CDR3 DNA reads TGTGCCAGCAGCAGGGCAGGGAACAACTACGAGCAGTACTTC. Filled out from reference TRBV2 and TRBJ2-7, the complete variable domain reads EPEVTQTPSHQVTQMGQEVILRCVPISNHLYFYWYRQILGQKVEFLVSFYNNEISEKSEIFDDQFSVERPDGSNFTLKIRSTKLEDSAMYFCASSRAGNNYEQYFGPGTRLTVT.

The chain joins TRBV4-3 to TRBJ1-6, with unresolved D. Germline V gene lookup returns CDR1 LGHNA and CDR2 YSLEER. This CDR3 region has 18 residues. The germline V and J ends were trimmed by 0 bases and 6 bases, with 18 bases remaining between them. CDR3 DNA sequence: TGCGCCAGCAGCCAAGACCTCCAATCGGTGATTAGTAATTCACCCCTCCACTTT. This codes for CASSQDLQSVISNSPLHF.

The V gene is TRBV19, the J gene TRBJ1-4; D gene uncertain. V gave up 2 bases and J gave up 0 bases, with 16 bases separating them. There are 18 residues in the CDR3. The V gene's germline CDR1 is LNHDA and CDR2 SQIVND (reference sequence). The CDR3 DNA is TGTGCCAGTAGTATAAGGTGGAGGGAGGCTTCAACTAATGAAAAACTGTTTTTT. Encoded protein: CASSIRWREASTNEKLFF.

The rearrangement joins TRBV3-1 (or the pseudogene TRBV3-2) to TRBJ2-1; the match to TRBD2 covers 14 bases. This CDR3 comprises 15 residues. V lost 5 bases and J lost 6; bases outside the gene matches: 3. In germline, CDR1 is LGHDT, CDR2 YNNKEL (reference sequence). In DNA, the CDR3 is TGTGCCAGCAGCGCAGGACTAGCGGGGGGCAATGAGCAGTTCTTC. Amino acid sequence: CASSAGLAGGNEQFF.

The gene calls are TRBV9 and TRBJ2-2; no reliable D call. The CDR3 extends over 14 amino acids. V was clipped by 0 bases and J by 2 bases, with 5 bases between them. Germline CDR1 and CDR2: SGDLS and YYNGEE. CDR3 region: CASSVDSNTGELFF. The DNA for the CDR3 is TGTGCCAGCAGCGTAGACAGTAACACCGGGGAGCTGTTTTTT.